This record covers a single TCR beta chain. Its cognate antigen is unknown. Relative to the germline gene, one junction end is altered; a read error may explain this. The length of the CDR3 is 13 residues. Germline CDR1 LNHDA, CDR2 SQIVND (reference sequence). These data are taken from a study of CD8+CD57+ T cells in acquired aplastic anemia. On the study more broadly: Across the sorted CD4+ and CD8+ cells, DNA amounts averaged 3.2 ug. The average read count for CD4+ cells in healthy donors was 8.5 million to 11 million. The study, taken as a whole, reports: The study found no significant CD8+ Simpson's diversity difference between patients and controls. Patients shared some 30 CD8+ CDR3 sequences with controls.

For CDR3 and TCR beta VDJ profiling, genomic DNA was the template used. Using its own MiXCR run on the reads, TCRdb lists one record per CDR3 protein. The sample lists about 420,000 distinct CDR3 sequences; around 68% were seen once. The sample was sorted CD4+, CD8+, or CD8+CD57+ T cells (not recorded which) from PBMCs. The TCR was taken from a human donor in good health, serving as a control. The chain links TRBV19 to TRBJ2-3, with 9 bases identical to TRBD2. For the CDR3, the DNA is TGTGGAGCTAGCGGGGCCAGCCCCGATAGGCAGTATTTT. Its protein product is CGASGASPDRQYF.